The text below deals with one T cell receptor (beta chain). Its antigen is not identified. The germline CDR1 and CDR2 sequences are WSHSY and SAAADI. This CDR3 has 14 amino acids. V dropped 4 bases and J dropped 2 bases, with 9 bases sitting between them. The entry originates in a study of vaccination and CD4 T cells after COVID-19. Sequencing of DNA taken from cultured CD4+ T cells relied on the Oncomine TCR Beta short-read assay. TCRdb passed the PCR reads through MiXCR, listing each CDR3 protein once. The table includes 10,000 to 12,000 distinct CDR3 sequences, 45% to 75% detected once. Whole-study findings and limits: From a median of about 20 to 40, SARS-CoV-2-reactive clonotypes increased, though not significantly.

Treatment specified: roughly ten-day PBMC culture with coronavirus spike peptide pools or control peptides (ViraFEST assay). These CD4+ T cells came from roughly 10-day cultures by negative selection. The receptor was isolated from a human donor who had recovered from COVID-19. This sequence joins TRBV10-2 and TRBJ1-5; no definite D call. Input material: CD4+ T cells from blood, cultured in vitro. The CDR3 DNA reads TGCGCCAGCAGTGTGAATGGGGGCAATCAGCCCCAGCATTTT. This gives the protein CASSVNGGNQPQHF.